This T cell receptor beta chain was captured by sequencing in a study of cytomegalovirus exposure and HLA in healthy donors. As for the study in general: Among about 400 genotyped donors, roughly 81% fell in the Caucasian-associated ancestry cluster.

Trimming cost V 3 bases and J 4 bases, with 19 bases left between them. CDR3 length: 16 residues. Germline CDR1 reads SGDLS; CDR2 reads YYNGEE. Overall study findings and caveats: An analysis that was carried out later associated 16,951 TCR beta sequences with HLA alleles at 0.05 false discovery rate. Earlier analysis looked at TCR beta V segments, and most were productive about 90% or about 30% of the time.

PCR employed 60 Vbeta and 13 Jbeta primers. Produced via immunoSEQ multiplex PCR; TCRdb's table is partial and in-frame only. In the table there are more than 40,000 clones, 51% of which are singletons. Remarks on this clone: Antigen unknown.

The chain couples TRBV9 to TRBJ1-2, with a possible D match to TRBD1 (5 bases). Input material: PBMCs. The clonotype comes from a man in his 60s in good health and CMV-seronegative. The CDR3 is CASSAGLLGGLYGYTF. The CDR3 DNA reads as TGTGCCAGCAGCGCGGGACTTTTGGGTGGGCTCTATGGCTACACCTTC.